The rows below give T cell receptor beta chains drawn from one sample of a study of graft-versus-host responses after intestinal transplantation. The table came from immunoSEQ multiplex PCR; TCRdb's copy has only in-frame clones and leaves some out. The data show about 91,000 clones, with around 90% seen just once and approximately 0.3% held by the top ten. These receptors' targets are unknown. Sequencing used unstimulated CD4+ T cells sorted from spleen or lymph node cells, obtained before transplant. The receptors derive from a human donor who was the organ donor for an intestinal transplant. Each CDR3 is given with its conserved first and last residue. A D gene is named only where the DNA matches it firmly. Only some rows state a clone size, as once, few, many or a class for expanded clones.

D	V	J	size	CDR3	DNA
TRBD2	TRBV5-8	TRBJ2-5	.	CASSRKPLAGATQYF	TGTGCCAGCAGCCGGAAGCCTCTAGCGGGGGCGACCCAGTACTTC
TRBD2	TRBV30	TRBJ2-3	.	CAWSLWRGGSDTQYF	TGTGCCTGGAGTCTCTGGCGGGGGGGGTCCGATACGCAGTATTTT
TRBD1	TRBV5-3	TRBJ1-2	.	CARSLGTGGYGYTF	TGTGCCAGAAGCTTGGGGACAGGGGGCTATGGCTACACCTTC
TRBD1	TRBV5-4	TRBJ1-4	.	CASSIPGGKLFF	TGTGCCAGCTCGATACCAGGGGGAAAACTGTTTTTT
TRBD1	TRBV7-8	TRBJ1-2	.	CASSLDLDRVPAAGYTF	TGTGCCAGCAGCTTAGACCTGGACAGGGTTCCGGCGGCTGGCTACACCTTC
.	TRBV6-6	TRBJ1-4	.	CASSNRATNEKLFF	TGTGCCAGCAGCAACAGGGCAACTAATGAAAAACTGTTTTTT
.	TRBV6-6	TRBJ2-7	once	CASSYSISDGYLYF	TGTGCCAGCAGTTACTCGATCTCTGACGGGTACCTGTACTTC
TRBD2	TRBV10-3	TRBJ2-1	.	CAISERLAGDNEQFF	TGTGCCATCAGTGAGCGATTAGCGGGGGATAATGAGCAGTTCTTC
.	TRBV7-3	TRBJ2-7	once	CASLSTPVYLIYEQYF	TGTGCCAGCCTTTCCACCCCGGTATATCTAATCTACGAGCAGTACTTC
TRBD1	TRBV12-5	TRBJ2-7	.	CASGLIDRGKDEQYF	TGTGCTAGTGGTTTGATTGACAGGGGGAAGGACGAGCAGTACTTC
TRBD1	TRBV4-1	TRBJ2-7	.	CASSRDRLYVGEQYF	TGCGCCAGCAGCCGGGACAGGCTATACGTCGGCGAGCAGTACTTC
TRBD2	TRBV7-3	TRBJ2-3	.	CASSLRRGGTDTQYF	TGTGCCAGCAGCTTACGGCGGGGGGGCACAGATACGCAGTATTTT
TRBD1	TRBV7-8	TRBJ1-5	.	CASSMDRGPVTSNQPQHF	TGTGCCAGCAGCATGGACAGGGGGCCTGTCACTAGCAATCAGCCCCAGCATTTT
.	TRBV6-1	TRBJ1-3	.	CASRQDSWGNTIYF	TGTGCCAGCAGGCAGGACAGCTGGGGGAACACCATATATTTT
TRBD1	TRBV6-5	TRBJ2-2	few	CASKGQGTTGELFF	TGTGCCAGTAAAGGACAGGGGACAACCGGGGAGCTGTTTTTT
.	TRBV30	TRBJ2-7	.	CARSGPFSYEQYF	TGTGCCCGAAGCGGGCCGTTTAGCTACGAGCAGTACTTC
.	TRBV30	TRBJ2-7	once	CAWSVRVNTYEQYF	TGTGCCTGGAGTGTGAGGGTCAACACCTACGAGCAGTACTTC
TRBD2	TRBV30	TRBJ2-3	.	CAWSVRLAFGTQYF	TGTGCCTGGAGTGTACGACTAGCGTTCGGTACGCAGTATTTT
.	TRBV2	TRBJ1-1	few	CASSQQGITEAFF	TGTGCCAGCAGCCAACAGGGTATCACTGAAGCTTTCTTT
TRBD2	TRBV7-3	TRBJ2-3	.	CASSAGLAGGSDTQYF	TGTGCCAGCAGCGCCGGACTAGCGGGGGGCTCAGATACGCAGTATTTT
.	TRBV5-6	TRBJ2-3	.	CASRFGGTDTQYF	TGTGCCAGCAGATTCGGGGGCACAGATACGCAGTATTTT
.	TRBV7-2	TRBJ2-1	.	CASSLGTVRNNEQFF	TGTGCCAGCAGCTTAGGGACTGTAAGAAACAATGAGCAGTTCTTC
TRBD1	TRBV29-1	TRBJ1-2	.	CSVDRGMGQGNYGYTF	TGCAGCGTTGATCGGGGTATGGGACAGGGAAACTATGGCTACACCTTC
TRBD2	TRBV27	TRBJ2-3	.	CASSTGLAGTDTQYF	TGTGCCAGCAGTACGGGACTAGCGGGCACAGATACGCAGTATTTT
.	TRBV5-4	TRBJ2-2	.	CASSLRAVNTGELFF	TGTGCCAGCAGCCTCAGGGCGGTGAACACCGGGGAGCTGTTTTTT
.	TRBV5-1	TRBJ1-4	.	CASSSSGQGDEKLFF	TGCGCCAGCAGCTCTTCGGGACAAGGAGATGAAAAACTGTTTTTT
TRBD2	TRBV9	TRBJ2-2	.	CASSPTTSPTGELFF	TGTGCCAGCAGCCCCACGACTAGCCCGACCGGGGAGCTGTTTTTT
.	TRBV11-2	TRBJ2-7	.	CASSSTYEQYF	TGTGCCAGCAGCTCGACTTACGAGCAGTACTTC
TRBD1	TRBV7-8	TRBJ2-5	.	CASNQGAVGPGETQYF	TGTGCCAGCAACCAGGGGGCAGTAGGTCCAGGGGAGACCCAGTACTTC
TRBD2	TRBV10-2	TRBJ2-1	.	CASKAGTSGGSAYNEQFF	TGCGCCAGCAAAGCCGGGACTAGCGGGGGGTCGGCCTACAATGAGCAGTTCTTC
.	TRBV27	TRBJ2-3	.	CASRRGLVVTDTQYF	TGTGCCAGCAGAAGAGGGCTTGTGGTCACAGATACGCAGTATTTT
.	TRBV6-1	TRBJ1-5	.	CASSSGAQPQHF	TGTGCCAGCAGCTCAGGGGCTCAGCCCCAGCATTTT
.	TRBV5-4	TRBJ2-2	.	CASRPTGGATGELFF	TGTGCCAGCAGGCCTACGGGGGGCGCCACCGGGGAGCTGTTTTTT
.	TRBV28	TRBJ2-7	.	CASSFFSGQGFYEQYF	TGTGCCAGCAGTTTCTTCTCCGGTCAGGGATTCTACGAGCAGTACTTC
.	TRBV15	TRBJ2-5	.	CATSRDLGGALQETQYF	TGTGCCACCAGCAGAGATCTAGGGGGAGCCCTTCAAGAGACCCAGTACTTC
.	TRBV7-2	TRBJ1-3	.	CASSRTGGNTIYF	TGTGCCAGCAGCCGAACCGGTGGAAACACCATATATTTT